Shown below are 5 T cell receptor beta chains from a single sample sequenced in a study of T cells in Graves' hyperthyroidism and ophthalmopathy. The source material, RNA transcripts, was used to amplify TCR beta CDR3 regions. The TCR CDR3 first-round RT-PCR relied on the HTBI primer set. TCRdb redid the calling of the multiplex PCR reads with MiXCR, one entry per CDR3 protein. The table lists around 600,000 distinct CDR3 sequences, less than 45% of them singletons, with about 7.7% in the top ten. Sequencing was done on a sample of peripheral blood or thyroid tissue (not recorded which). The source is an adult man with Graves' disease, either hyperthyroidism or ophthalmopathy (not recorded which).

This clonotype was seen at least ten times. DNA for the CDR3: TGTGCCAGCAGCTTGACAGAATATTCACCCCTCCACTTT. Protein product: CASSLTEYSPLHF. This sequence joins TRBV5-5 and TRBJ1-6; no reliable D call. The V gene's germline CDR1 is SGHKS and CDR2 YYEKEE (reference sequence). The V gene lost 1 base and the J gene lost 8 bases, with 7 bases spanning the gap. This CDR3 has 13 amino acids.

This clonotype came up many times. This CDR3 is CATGAGYGYTF. The CDR3, as DNA: TGTGCCACCGGGGCAGGTTACGGCTACACCTTC. The J gene is TRBJ1-2, the V gene TRBV24-1; a possible D gene is TRBD1 (5 bases). The V end lost 9 bases, the J end lost 8 bases, and 12 bases lay between the germline ends. This CDR3 is 11 amino acids long. Germline V gene sequence: CDR1 KGHDR, CDR2 SFDVKD.

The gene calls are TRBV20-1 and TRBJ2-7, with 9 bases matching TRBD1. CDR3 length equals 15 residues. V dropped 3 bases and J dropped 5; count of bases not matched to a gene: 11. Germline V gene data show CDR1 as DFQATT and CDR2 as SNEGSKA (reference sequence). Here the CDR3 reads CSASTGTGTTHEQYF. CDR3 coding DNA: TGCAGTGCTAGTACCGGGACAGGGACTACCCACGAGCAGTACTTC.

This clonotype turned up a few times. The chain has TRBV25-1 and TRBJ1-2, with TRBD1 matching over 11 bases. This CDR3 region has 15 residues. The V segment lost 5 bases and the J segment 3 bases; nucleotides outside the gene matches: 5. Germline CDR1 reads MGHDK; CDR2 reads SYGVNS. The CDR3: CASSTGTGGHYGYTF. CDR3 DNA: TGTGCCAGCAGTACGGGGACAGGGGGGCACTATGGCTACACCTTC.

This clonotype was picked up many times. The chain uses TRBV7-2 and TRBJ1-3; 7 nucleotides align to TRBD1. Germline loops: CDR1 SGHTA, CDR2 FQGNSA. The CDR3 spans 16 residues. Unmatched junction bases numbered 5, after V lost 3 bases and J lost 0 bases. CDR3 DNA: TGTGCCAGCAGCTTTGGACAGGCCTACTCTGGAAACACCATATATTTT. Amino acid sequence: CASSFGQAYSGNTIYF.